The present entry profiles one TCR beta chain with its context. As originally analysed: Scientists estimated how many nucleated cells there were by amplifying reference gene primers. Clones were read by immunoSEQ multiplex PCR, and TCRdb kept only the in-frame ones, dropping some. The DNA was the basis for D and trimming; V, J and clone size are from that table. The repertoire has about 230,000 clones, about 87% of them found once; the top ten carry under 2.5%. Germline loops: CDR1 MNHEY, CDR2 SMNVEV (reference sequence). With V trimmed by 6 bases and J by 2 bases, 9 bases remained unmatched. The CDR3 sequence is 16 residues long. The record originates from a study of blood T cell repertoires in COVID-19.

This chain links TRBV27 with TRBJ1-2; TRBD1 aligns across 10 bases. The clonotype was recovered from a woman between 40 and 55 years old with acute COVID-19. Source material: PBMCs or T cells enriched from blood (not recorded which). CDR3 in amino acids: CASRPEGQGYNYGYTF. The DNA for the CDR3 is TGTGCCAGCAGACCCGAGGGACAGGGGTACAACTATGGCTACACCTTC.